Detailed here is one TCR beta chain. The antigen this receptor binds is unknown. No per-base quality is available; no much larger clone lies one base away. This sample is part of a study of T cells in Graves' hyperthyroidism and ophthalmopathy (dated by TCRdb to the late 2010s). Some background on the complete study: Peripheral blood was sampled at the time of initial diagnosis, prior to any treatment. According to the paper, TCR Vbeta CDR3 sequencing was carried out on around 140 peripheral blood samples, which came from approximately 41 ophthalmopathy, 75 or so hyperthyroidism and about 17 progressor patients. An independent validation cohort of under 20 hyperthyroidism patients and more than 15 patients who later progressed to ophthalmopathy tested prospective prediction of ophthalmopathy. TCR V-J signatures able to tell the groups apart were searched for in a discovery cohort of 100 patients, of whom around 42 had Graves' ophthalmopathy and about 60 had stable Graves' hyperthyroidism. Once sampling was done, hyperthyroidism patients were given methimazole at a starting dose of 30 mg daily, whereas ophthalmopathy patients were given high-dose intravenous methylprednisolone. In addition, the study compared T-cell repertoires in thyroid tissue and in blood from 6 or 7 Graves' hyperthyroidism patients. The 80 to 100 discovery patients were randomly divided into training and test sets at a 7:3 ratio. The paper's findings and limits, for the study overall: In cross-validation, a model built on a 13 V-J signature told ophthalmopathy apart from stable hyperthyroidism with approximately 90% sensitivity and around 84% specificity, and in testing the same model reached 80%/75%. Most expanded thyroid clonotypes (frequency above 0.001) were also detected in blood, a finding suggesting that blood repertoires may reflect thyroid immune responses. Sample size was not statistically predetermined, and investigators were not blinded to group allocation. During validation, the model predicted progression to ophthalmopathy a median of roughly 7.1 months ahead of onset, with almost 71% sensitivity and almost 75% specificity.

Via the germline V gene (reference sequence), CDR1 is LNHDA and CDR2 SQIVND. Relative to germline, V is 2 bases shorter and J is 7 bases shorter, with 11 bases between their ends. From the cysteine up to the phenylalanine, the CDR3 has a length of 14 residues. Only the CDR3 region is kept as DNA, spanning 42 bases read in frame from base 1. TCR beta CDR3 regions were amplified from RNA transcripts. A first-round RT-PCR of the TCR CDR3 used the HTBI primer set with the Qiagen OneStep RT-PCR kit. Libraries were constructed in a second round of multiplex PCR, after which size selection and purification were performed. Sequencing of the libraries was done on an Illumina HiSeq2000 using paired-end 100 bp reads. As for how the authors treated the data: SOAPnuke was used to process the raw data, with reads discarded if the reads contained adapters or uncalled bases, had a mean Phred below 15, or lacked an exact constant-primer or identifier match. COPE v1.2.5 was used to merge high-quality paired reads, and clonotypes were defined as unique nucleotide sequences. MiTCR v1.1 was used to align the clonotypes against IMGT TRBV, TRBD and TRBJ reference segments. The analysis included only V-J combinations with a frequency above 0.0001, which together covered approximately 99% of the repertoires. A TCS score was defined as the ratio between F50 (clonal expansion) and ExV (chaos), using BLOSUM62-based TCRdist between CDR3 peptides within each V-J. Welch's t-statistics and random forest reduced 500 to 650 V-J features to 10 to 15, which were used in a naive Bayes classifier (R e1071). TCRdb handled the public reads itself, with Q25 trimming in fastp and clone calling in MiXCR, and kept productive beta chains. Under each unique CDR3 protein, matching rows form one entry showing the most common genes and DNA. These V and J calls derive from TCRdb rather than the authors' analysis. Within this sample are around 700,000 distinct CDR3 sequences, with 18% of them counted one time only. Around 17% of the sample is held by the ten biggest clonotypes.

The hyperthyroidism patients were between 18 and 65 years old and newly diagnosed, with a disease duration of less than 2 months. Exclusion was applied to patients with uncontrolled infections, other autoimmune diseases, pregnancy or lactation. Diagnoses were based on clinical symptoms, serum thyroxine and TRAb, thyroid ultrasound and orbital computed tomography. Blood from progressor patients was collected at the time of first diagnosis with hyperthyroidism, before any ophthalmopathy symptoms had appeared. PBMCs were separated from about 10 ml of fresh peripheral blood using Ficoll-Paque density gradient centrifugation. Progressor patients were initially diagnosed with Graves' hyperthyroidism and developed ophthalmopathy during follow-up. Total RNA was extracted with Trizol reagent, and quality was checked on an Agilent 2100 Bioanalyzer.

The sample was blood. The sequence came from a woman in her fifties or sixties with Graves' hyperthyroidism that later progressed to Graves' ophthalmopathy. The rearranged chain carries TRBV19 and TRBJ2-2; the D gene cannot be resolved reliably. The DNA sequence is TGTGCCAGTAGTATAAGGCGAGTGGACGGGGAGCTGTTTTTT. It translates as CASSIRRVDGELFF. Extended through the reference TRBV19 and TRBJ2-2 proteins, this CDR3 yields the full variable domain: DGGITQSPKYLFRKEGQNVTLSCEQNLNHDAMYWYRQDPGQGLRLIYYSQIVNDFQKGDIAEGYSVSREKKESFPLTVTSAQKNPTAFYLCASSIRRVDGELFFGEGSRLTVL.